This T cell receptor (beta chain) was obtained from a study of T cells after somatic rescue of genetic block. The repertoire was sequenced with immunoSEQ multiplex PCR; TCRdb's copy has only in-frame clones and lacks some. The table lists more than 70,000 clones, 75% to 90% of them singletons. Germline CDR1 is SGHTA and CDR2 is FQGNSA. CDR3 length: 13 amino acids. Trimming took off 1 base at V and 2 bases at J, with 6 bases between the two ends. The TCR originated in a young woman. The chain joins TRBV7-2 to TRBJ2-7; D call uncertain. Sequencing was performed on peripheral blood mononuclear cells (PBMCs). This CDR3 is CASSLVQAYEQYF. The DNA for the CDR3 is TGTGCCAGCAGCTTAGTCCAGGCCTACGAGCAGTACTTC.